This TCR beta chain derives from a study of identical twins. V was cut by 3 bases and J by 2 bases, with 23 bases left in between. The CDR3 covers 19 residues. After template switching added a universal primer site, the resulting cDNA carried unique molecular identifiers. One entry per CDR3 protein, called by TCRdb with MiXCR from the 5' RACE reads. The sample consists of under 250,000 distinct CDR3 sequences, approximately 9% of them appearing once. Findings and limits, study-wide: Modelling approaches yielded underestimates of out-of-frame TCR alpha sharing between monozygotic twins. Analyses of zero insertions could be partly confounded by invariant MAIT and iNKT cells.

Remarks on this clonotype: Its antigen is as yet unknown.

All donors comprised healthy Caucasians. The origin of this receptor is a young woman in good health. The rearrangement uses TRBV12-3 or TRBV12-4 and TRBJ2-1, with D possibly being TRBD2 (6 bases). Material for sequencing was memory (CD45RO+) T cells sorted from blood. This CDR3 reads CASSFLLTRFDQAYNEQFF. The DNA of the CDR3 is TGTGCCAGCAGTTTTCTCCTGACTAGGTTTGATCAAGCCTACAATGAGCAGTTCTTC.